This TCR beta chain came from a study of coeliac disease. V gave up 3 bases and J gave up 4 bases, with 9 bases separating them. The CDR3 extends over 14 amino acids. Germline assignment: CDR1 SGHTA and CDR2 FQGTGA. Only in-frame clones appear in the TCRdb table, and some are missing; sequencing was by immunoSEQ multiplex PCR. The sample yields around 1,200 clones, under 75% seen once. The sequence came from a middle-aged woman with celiac disease on a gluten-free diet, and with hypertension. The chain carries TRBV7-3 and TRBJ2-2; perhaps TRBD2 as D (5 bases). Input material: lamina propria lymphocytes from the gut. DNA for the CDR3: TGTGCCAGCAGCTTTTCGGCGGGCACCGGGGAGCTGTTTTTT. Its protein is CASSFSAGTGELFF.